What follows are 30 T cell receptor beta chains derived from one specimen sequenced in a study of blood T cell repertoires in COVID-19. Sequencing used immunoSEQ multiplex PCR; TCRdb keeps in-frame clones, though not all of them. The data show about 240,000 clones, approximately 83% seen once. The sample taken for sequencing was peripheral blood. The receptors were sampled from a woman of 80 years or more with acute or convalescent COVID-19.

This clone was detected once. The rearrangement joins TRBV28 to TRBJ1-5; TRBD1 matches at 7 bases. The CDR3 extends over 15 amino acids. V trimming: 6 bases; J trimming: 0 bases; junction bases outside the gene matches: 5. Germline loops: CDR1 MDHEN, CDR2 SYDVKM. The CDR3 DNA reads TGTGCCAGCAGAGAGACAGGGAATAGCAATCAGCCCCAGCATTTT. It translates to CASRETGNSNQPQHF.

The rearrangement uses TRBV7-9 and TRBJ2-5; a possible D gene is TRBD2 (6 bases). The V and J ends lost 6 bases and 1 base respectively, with 12 bases between them. The CDR3 totals 14 residues. CDR1 and CDR2 (germline): SEHNR, FQNEAQ (reference sequence). The CDR3 DNA reads TGTGCCAGCAGACTGCGGGGACCCCAAGAGACCCAGTACTTC. Protein product: CASRLRGPQETQYF.

The chain couples TRBV27 to TRBJ1-5, with D uncertain. With 5 bases removed from V and 4 bases from J, the gap between germline ends came to 12 bases. CDR3 length equals 14 residues. Germline lookup yields CDR1 MNHEY and CDR2 SMNVEV (reference sequence). This CDR3 reads CASSKETANQPQHF. In DNA, the CDR3 is TGTGCCAGCAGTAAGGAGACGGCGAATCAGCCCCAGCATTTT.

The CDR3 spells CASSYNSAGREAFF. The CDR3 DNA follows: TGTGCCAGCAGTTACAATTCGGCGGGCCGTGAAGCTTTCTTT. This chain uses TRBV6-5 with TRBJ1-1, with no clear D. The CDR3 contains 14 residues. The V end was cut by 2 bases, the J end by 7 bases, with 14 bases between. Germline V gene sequence: CDR1 MNHEY, CDR2 SVGAGI.

The chain combines TRBV6-5 with TRBJ1-6, with D perhaps TRBD1 (5 bases). Germline V lookup: CDR1 MNHEY, CDR2 SVGAGI. The ends were cut back, 4 bases at V and 5 bases at J, with 9 bases in the middle. The CDR3 is 14 amino acids. For the CDR3, the DNA is TGTGCCAGCAGTTGGGGCCAGGATAATTCACCCCTCCACTTT. Translating gives CASSWGQDNSPLHF.

This chain connects TRBV6-5 to TRBJ2-2, with TRBD2 matching 9 bases. The trim removed 8 bases at V and 7 bases at J, leaving 11 bases unmatched. Germline V lookup: CDR1 MNHEY, CDR2 SVGAGI. This CDR3 comprises 15 residues. Here the CDR3 DNA reads TGTGCCAGCTCGCGTGGCGGGGGGGCTCACGGGGAGCTGTTTTTT. Amino acid sequence: CASSRGGGAHGELFF.

This chain connects TRBV5-1 to TRBJ2-5; tentatively, D is TRBD1 (6 bases). The CDR3 spans 13 residues. Germline assignment: CDR1 SGHRS and CDR2 YFSETQ. V lost 6 bases to trimming and J lost 2 bases, with 11 bases between them. The CDR3 bases are TGCGCCAGCACCCAGGGGTTACAAGAGACCCAGTACTTC. Amino acids: CASTQGLQETQYF.

The chain is built from TRBV12-5 and TRBJ1-1; 7 bases fit TRBD1. The CDR3 covers 15 residues. Germline values: CDR1 LGHNT, CDR2 FRNRAP. The V and J ends lost 1 base and 3 bases, in that order; junction bases with no gene match: 5. The chain's CDR3 is CASGLGRGLDTEAFF. CDR3 bases: TGTGCTAGTGGTTTGGGTAGGGGGCTAGACACTGAAGCTTTCTTT.

The chain couples TRBV5-6 to TRBJ1-4, with a weak D call TRBD1 (6 bases). This CDR3 contains 15 residues. Trimming removed 1 base from V and 3 bases from J, with 10 bases in between. Looked up from germline, CDR1 is SGHDT and CDR2 is YYEEEE. CDR3 loop: CASSLLGAANEKLFF. Written as DNA, the CDR3 is TGTGCCAGCAGCTTGCTGGGGGCCGCTAATGAAAAACTGTTTTTT.

The gene calls are TRBV27 and TRBJ2-1, with TRBD2 as a possible D gene (6 bases). The V gene lost 4 bases and the J gene lost 13 bases, with 23 bases spanning the gap. Germline CDR1 reads MNHEY; CDR2 reads SMNVEV (reference sequence). The CDR3 has 15 amino acids. The CDR3 nucleotides are TGTGCCAGCAGTTCGACCCATGGTAGTGTGCGGGACCAGTTCTTC. Translated, it gives CASSSTHGSVRDQFF.

This chain connects TRBV11-2 to TRBJ2-1, with 8 bases fitting TRBD1. J lost 6 bases, V lost 5 bases, and 6 bases had no gene match. This CDR3 is built from 14 residues. Germline CDR1 reads SGHAT; CDR2 reads FQNNGV. In DNA form, the CDR3 reads TGTGCCAGCAGCGGCAGGACAGGGAGCAATGAGCAGTTCTTC. Translating it yields CASSGRTGSNEQFF.

The chain employs TRBV9 and TRBJ2-2, with D possibly matching TRBD2 (6 bases). The CDR3 extends over 17 amino acids. In germline, CDR1 is SGDLS, CDR2 YYNGEE. Trimming removed 0 bases at V and 7 bases at J, with 19 bases between. The CDR3 protein is CASSVDLWDSSLGELFF. In DNA, the CDR3 is TGTGCCAGCAGCGTAGATCTTTGGGACTCGAGTCTCGGGGAGCTGTTTTTT.

Comment on this clone: The junction and the germline gene differ at one end; a read error may be behind it. The chain joins TRBV18 to TRBJ1-1; D possibly corresponds to TRBD1 (5 bases). Germline V gives CDR1 KGHSH, CDR2 LQKENI. The CDR3 consists of 14 residues. CDR3: CASSPLDTDTEAFF. CDR3 DNA sequence: TGTGCCAGCTCCCCACTGGACACGGACACTGAAGCTTTCTTT.

This clone was seen a few times. The rearrangement uses TRBV5-1 and TRBJ2-2; possibly TRBD1 for D (6 bases). CDR3 size: 15 residues. V was shortened by 3 bases and J by 4 bases, with 13 bases between the two germline ends. Germline CDR1 and CDR2: SGHRS and YFSETQ. For the CDR3, the DNA is TGCGCCAGCAGCTCGTCAGGGGTTGGCACCGGGGAGCTGTTTTTT. Translating gives CASSSSGVGTGELFF.

This chain joins TRBV4-1 and TRBJ2-1, with 7 bases aligning to TRBD1. V gave up 3 bases and J gave up 2 bases; unmatched junction bases: 7. CDR3 length equals 16 residues. Germline V lookup: CDR1 MGHRA, CDR2 YSYEKL. The CDR3 reads CASSHPTGLTYNEQFF. The CDR3 coding sequence is TGCGCCAGCAGCCACCCGACAGGGCTCACCTACAATGAGCAGTTCTTC.

The chain has TRBV18 and TRBJ2-5; D possibly corresponds to TRBD2 (6 bases). This CDR3 spans 11 amino acids. The V and J ends lost 3 bases and 10 bases respectively, with 9 bases between them. Germline V gene sequence: CDR1 KGHSH, CDR2 LQKENI. CDR3 residues: CASSPGGLQYF. In nucleotides, the CDR3 is TGTGCCAGCTCACCGGGAGGACTCCAGTACTTC.

The gene calls are TRBV7-3 and TRBJ2-5, with TRBD2 identical over 11 bases. Germline loops: CDR1 SGHTA, CDR2 FQGTGA. This CDR3 comprises 16 residues. Unmatched junction bases numbered 7, after V lost 6 bases and J lost 1 base. CDR3 DNA sequence: TGTGCCAGCAGTCCCGGACTAGCGGGTCTCCAAGAGACCCAGTACTTC. It yields the protein CASSPGLAGLQETQYF.

V usage is TRBV11-3 and J usage is TRBJ2-4, with a tentative D call TRBD1 (6 bases). The CDR3 sequence is 16 residues long. Per the germline V gene, CDR1 is SGHNT and CDR2 is YENEEA. Between the trimmed V and J ends, which lost 4 bases and 7 bases, there was a span of 20 bases. The CDR3 nucleotides are TGTGCCAGCAGCTACAGACCAAGGGACATGTCTAACATTCAGTACTTC. Amino acid sequence: CASSYRPRDMSNIQYF.

The rearrangement joins TRBV10-2 to TRBJ2-3, with D unclear. This CDR3 is 14 amino acids long. Germline CDR1 and CDR2: WSHSY and SAAADI. The V end was cut by 0 bases, the J end by 5 bases, with 9 bases between. The CDR3 bases are TGCGCCAGCAGTGAGTCGCAGGTCGGAGATACGCAGTATTTT. This gives the protein CASSESQVGDTQYF.

The chain carries TRBV29-1 and TRBJ2-5; D is undetermined. This CDR3 is 10 amino acids long. Germline V lookup: CDR1 SQVTM, CDR2 ANQGSEA. The V end lost 7 bases, the J end lost 1 base, and 4 bases lay between the germline ends. CDR3 nucleotide sequence: TGCAGCGGAGGCCAAGAGACCCAGTACTTC. Amino acids: CSGGQETQYF.

This chain joins TRBV7-9 and TRBJ2-1, with TRBD1 matching 7 bases. This CDR3 region has 15 residues. The ends lost 2 bases at V and 4 bases at J; junction bases unmatched: 5. CDR1 is SEHNR, CDR2 FQNEAQ, per germline (reference sequence). This CDR3 reads CASSLRGQGYNEQFF. The CDR3 nucleotides are TGTGCCAGCAGCTTAAGGGGGCAGGGGTACAATGAGCAGTTCTTC.

This rearrangement joins TRBV19 to TRBJ2-2, with D possibly TRBD1 on 5 matching bases. The CDR3 is 15 residues long. Trimming removed 4 bases from V and 0 bases from J, with 9 bases in between. CDR1 is LNHDA and CDR2 is SQIVND in the germline V gene (reference sequence). The CDR3 DNA follows: TGTGCCAGTAGTAGGCAGGGCGCGAACACCGGGGAGCTGTTTTTT. Translation gives CASSRQGANTGELFF.

This chain links TRBV7-3 with TRBJ2-5, with TRBD2 matching 10 bases. V was clipped by 5 bases and J by 2 bases; unmatched bases: 5. There are 15 residues in the CDR3. The germline gives CDR1 SGHTA, CDR2 FQGTGA. CDR3 coding DNA: TGTGCCAGCAGCCCTAGCGGGAGTTCTCAAGAGACCCAGTACTTC. Translating it yields CASSPSGSSQETQYF.

The CDR3 DNA is TGTGCCAGCTCACCATGGACAGGCGGTATTAACACCGGGGAGCTGTTTTTT. It specifies CASSPWTGGINTGELFF. J is TRBJ2-2 and V is TRBV18; TRBD1 matches at 7 bases. The junction had 8 bases not matched to a gene; V was cut back by 2 bases and J by 2 bases. The germline V gene has CDR1 KGHSH and CDR2 LQKENI. The CDR3 consists of 17 residues.

A few counts support this clone. This rearrangement joins TRBV5-1 to TRBJ1-4, with 9 bases lining up with TRBD1. CDR3 length equals 16 residues. The V gene end was trimmed by 4 bases and the J gene end by 3 bases; junction bases not matched to a gene: 7. In germline, CDR1 is SGHRS, CDR2 YFSETQ. CDR3 amino acids: CASSLDRGVANEKLFF. The CDR3 bases are TGCGCCAGCAGCCTGGACAGGGGAGTAGCTAATGAAAAACTGTTTTTT. The variable domain in full, completed from reference TRBV5-1 and TRBJ1-4, reads KAGVTQTPRYLIKTRGQQVTLSCSPISGHRSVSWYQQTPGQGLQFLFEYFSETQRNKGNFPGRFSGRQFSNSRSEMNVSTLELGDSALYLCASSLDRGVANEKLFFGSGTQLSVL.

Note on this clone: The sample has other DNA sequences that encode this CDR3 too. The chain uses TRBV18 and TRBJ1-5; D might be TRBD1 (5 bases). The germline V and J ends were trimmed by 3 bases and 2 bases, with 11 bases remaining between them. The CDR3 spans 15 residues. Germline lookup yields CDR1 KGHSH and CDR2 LQKENI. CDR3 residues: CASSPAGGGNQPQHF. CDR3 DNA: TGTGCCAGCTCACCGGCGGGGGGGGGCAATCAGCCCCAGCATTTT.

The chain has TRBV4-1 and TRBJ2-2, with a weak D call TRBD1 (6 bases). Per germline, CDR1 MGHRA and CDR2 YSYEKL. V lost 1 base and J 4 bases, leaving 13 bases between the germline ends. This CDR3 spans 16 amino acids. The CDR3 loop is CASSQAGELSTGELFF. The CDR3, as DNA: TGCGCCAGCAGCCAAGCAGGGGAGTTATCCACCGGGGAGCTGTTTTTT.

The chain employs TRBV5-1 and TRBJ1-2; 9 nucleotides agree with TRBD1. With 4 bases clipped from V and 8 bases from J, the junction kept 12 bases outside the gene matches. The CDR3 runs 15 residues. In germline, CDR1 is SGHRS, CDR2 YFSETQ. CDR3: CASSGQGTPSGGYTF. In nucleotides, the CDR3 is TGCGCCAGCAGCGGACAGGGGACACCGTCGGGCGGCTACACCTTC.

This chain uses TRBV2 with TRBJ1-2; 10 nucleotides align to TRBD1. Trimming removed 6 bases from V and 4 bases from J; junction bases left unmatched: 5. The germline gives CDR1 SNHLY, CDR2 FYNNEI. This CDR3 is built from 14 residues. CDR3 sequence (DNA): TGTGCCAGCAGCCGACAGGGGGCTGGCTATGGCTACACCTTC. Its protein is CASSRQGAGYGYTF. The whole variable domain, filled in from reference TRBV2 and TRBJ1-2, reads EPEVTQTPSHQVTQMGQEVILRCVPISNHLYFYWYRQILGQKVEFLVSFYNNEISEKSEIFDDQFSVERPDGSNFTLKIRSTKLEDSAMYFCASSRQGAGYGYTFGSGTRLTVV.

The gene calls are TRBV28 and TRBJ1-1; 9 positions match TRBD1. V trimming: 8 bases; J trimming: 0 bases; junction bases outside the gene matches: 7. Germline CDR1 reads MDHEN; CDR2 reads SYDVKM. The CDR3 contains 15 residues. The chain's CDR3 is CASGEQGAMNTEAFF. The CDR3 nucleotides read TGTGCCAGCGGAGAACAGGGGGCGATGAACACTGAAGCTTTCTTT.